This T cell receptor beta chain is from a study of blood T cells in healthy people across ages. A sample-barcoded 5' primer and a J-beta primer mix were used in a second PCR of roughly 7 to 12 cycles. TCRdb used MiXCR to reprocess the 5' RACE reads, holding one entry per CDR3 protein. This sample yields hundreds of thousands of distinct CDR3 sequences, of which 40% to 50% are seen a single time; around 30% belongs to the top ten. Germline V lookup: CDR1 MNHEY, CDR2 SVGAGI. This CDR3 has 16 residues. The V segment lost 2 bases and the J segment 2 bases; nucleotides outside the gene matches: 4. The clonotype comes from a man older than 75 in good health. The chain combines TRBV6-5 with TRBJ2-1, with TRBD1 matching 9 bases. The sequencing input was blood. The CDR3 bases are TGTGCCAGCAGTTACCGCCGGGACAGGGCCTACAATGAGCAGTTCTTC. It codes for CASSYRRDRAYNEQFF.